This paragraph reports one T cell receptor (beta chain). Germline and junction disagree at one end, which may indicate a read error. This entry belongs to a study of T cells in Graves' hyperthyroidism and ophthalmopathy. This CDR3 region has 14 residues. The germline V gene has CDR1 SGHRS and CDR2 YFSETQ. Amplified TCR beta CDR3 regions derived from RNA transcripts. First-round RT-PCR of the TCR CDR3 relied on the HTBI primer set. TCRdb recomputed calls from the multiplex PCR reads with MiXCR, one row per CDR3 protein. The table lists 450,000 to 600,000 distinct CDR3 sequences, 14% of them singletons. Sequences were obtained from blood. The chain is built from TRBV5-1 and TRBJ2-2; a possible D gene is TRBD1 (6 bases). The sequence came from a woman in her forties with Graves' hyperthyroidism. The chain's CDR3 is CASSSIGQTGEPFF. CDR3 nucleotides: TGCGCCAGCAGCTCCATCGGACAGACCGGGGAGCCGTTTTTT. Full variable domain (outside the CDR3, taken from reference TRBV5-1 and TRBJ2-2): KAGVTQTPRYLIKTRGQQVTLSCSPISGHRSVSWYQQTPGQGLQFLFEYFSETQRNKGNFPGRFSGRQFSNSRSEMNVSTLELGDSALYLCASSSIGQTGEPFFGEGSRLTVL.